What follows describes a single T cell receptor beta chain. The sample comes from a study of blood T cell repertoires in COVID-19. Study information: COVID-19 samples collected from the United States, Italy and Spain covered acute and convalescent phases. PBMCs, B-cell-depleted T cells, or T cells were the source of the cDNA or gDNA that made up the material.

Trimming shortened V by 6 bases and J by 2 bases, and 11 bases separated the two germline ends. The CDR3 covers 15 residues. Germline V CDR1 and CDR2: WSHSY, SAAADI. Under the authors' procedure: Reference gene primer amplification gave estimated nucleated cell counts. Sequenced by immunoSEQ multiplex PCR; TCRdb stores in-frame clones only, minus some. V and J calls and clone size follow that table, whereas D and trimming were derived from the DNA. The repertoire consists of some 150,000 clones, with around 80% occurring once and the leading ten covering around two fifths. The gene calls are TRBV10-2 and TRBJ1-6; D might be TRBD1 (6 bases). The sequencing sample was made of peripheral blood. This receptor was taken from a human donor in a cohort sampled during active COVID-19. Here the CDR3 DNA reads TGCGCCAGCAGGACGACAGGAGCCTATAATTCACCCCTCCACTTT. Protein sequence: CASRTTGAYNSPLHF.